This section outlines one T cell receptor beta chain sequence together with its context. No antigen is known for it. This sample was taken from a study of T cell responses to AZD1222 COVID-19 vaccine. Assay: immunoSEQ multiplex PCR; the TCRdb copy retains only in-frame clones and omits some. The sample records about 100,000 clones, around 87% being singletons. Study-level results: Repertoire samples came only from after the peak T cell response. Reportedly, nearly half of unique spike TCRs recognized epitopes outside B.1.351/B.1.1.7 mutations. Females made up more of the donors, who were largely white British, and clonal diversity may have come out too low.

Pooled in the analysis were second doses at about 4 or about 12 weeks. This sequence originates from an adult who received the AZD1222 COVID-19 vaccine. This specimen was peripheral blood, taken 28 days after the second AZD1222 dose.

The CDR3 nucleotides are TGTGCCAGCAGTTTAGGGAATGAAAAACTGTTTTTT. Amino acids: CASSLGNEKLFF. The chain employs TRBV28 and TRBJ1-4, with D hard to call. Germline CDR1 reads MDHEN; CDR2 reads SYDVKM. V was cut by 2 bases and J by 5 bases, with 3 bases left in between. This CDR3 has 12 residues.